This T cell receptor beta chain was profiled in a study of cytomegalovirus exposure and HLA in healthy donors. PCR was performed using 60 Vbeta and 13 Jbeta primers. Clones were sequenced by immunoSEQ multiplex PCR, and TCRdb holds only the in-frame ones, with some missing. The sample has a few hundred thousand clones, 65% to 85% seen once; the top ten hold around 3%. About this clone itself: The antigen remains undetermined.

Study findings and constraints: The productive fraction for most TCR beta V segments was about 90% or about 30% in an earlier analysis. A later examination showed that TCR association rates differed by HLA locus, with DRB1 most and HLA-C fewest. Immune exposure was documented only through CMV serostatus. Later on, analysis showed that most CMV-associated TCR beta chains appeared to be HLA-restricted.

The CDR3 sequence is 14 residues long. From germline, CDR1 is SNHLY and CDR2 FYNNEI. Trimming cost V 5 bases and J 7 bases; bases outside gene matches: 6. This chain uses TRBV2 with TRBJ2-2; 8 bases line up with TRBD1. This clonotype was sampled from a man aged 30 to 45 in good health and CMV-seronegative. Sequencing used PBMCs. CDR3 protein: CASSLGQGYGELFF. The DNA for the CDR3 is TGTGCCAGCAGTCTAGGACAGGGTTACGGGGAGCTGTTTTTT.